This T cell receptor (beta chain) is drawn from a study of shared clonotypes between healthy human individuals. Broader study findings: Memory subsets had estimated richness that was generally smaller than that of naive subsets. Clonotype sharing levels among donors were expected to vary with sequencing depth.

The germline V gene has CDR1 SGHRS and CDR2 YFSETQ. Trimming stripped 1 base from V and 6 bases from J, with 29 bases between. The CDR3 loop spans 19 amino acids. Points on this clone: What it binds is unknown.

Naive CD45RA+ and memory CD45RA-negative subsets were split from CD4+ cells. In the sorted-subset replicate PCRs, approximately 200 ng DNA, 25,000 to 35,000 T cell genomes, was used. TCRdb's copy holds only in-frame clones and misses some; the assay was immunoSEQ multiplex PCR. The repertoire includes over 2 million clones, 90% to 95% of them detected once, and roughly 0.13% sits in the top ten. Material: naive CD4+ T cells sorted from blood. Subset meaning: CD45RA+ positively selected. The sequence derives from a young man in good health. This rearrangement joins TRBV5-1 to TRBJ2-7; D unresolved. The CDR3 sequence: CASSLLPAINTGTVTEQYF. DNA of the CDR3: TGCGCCAGCAGCTTGCTTCCTGCGATAAATACGGGTACAGTGACCGAGCAGTACTTC.